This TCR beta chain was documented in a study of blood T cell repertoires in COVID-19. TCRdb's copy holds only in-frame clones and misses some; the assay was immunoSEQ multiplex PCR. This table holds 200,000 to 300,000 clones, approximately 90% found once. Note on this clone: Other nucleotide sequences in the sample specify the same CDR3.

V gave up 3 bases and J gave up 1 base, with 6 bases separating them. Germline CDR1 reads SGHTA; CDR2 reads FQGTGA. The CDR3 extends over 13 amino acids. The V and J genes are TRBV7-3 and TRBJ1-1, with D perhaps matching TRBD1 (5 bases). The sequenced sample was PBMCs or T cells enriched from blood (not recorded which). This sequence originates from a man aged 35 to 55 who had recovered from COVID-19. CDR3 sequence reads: CASSLGRNTEAFF. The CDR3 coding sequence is TGTGCCAGCAGCTTGGGGCGGAACACTGAAGCTTTCTTT.